One and the same sample provided the 30 T cell receptor beta chains below, sequenced in a study of T-cell memory formation after mild COVID-19 listed by TCRdb under 2021. Library construction relied on 5' RACE. Sequencing was carried out with an Illumina NovaSeq 6000. TCRdb handled the public reads itself, with Q25 trimming in fastp and clone calling in MiXCR, and kept productive beta chains. Identical CDR3 proteins give one entry, which carries the most common genes and DNA. The sample profile shows more than 150,000 distinct CDR3 sequences; around 20% of them were found once. About 4% of the sample rests with the top ten. The specimen sequenced was PBMCs or a T cell subset sorted from them (not recorded which). Receptors originate from a man aged 18 to 35 who had mild COVID-19 (a few samples of this study predate the infection). The sample titles of this study are shuffled in the database, so cell type and time point are left out; the donor was told from shared clones.

The chain employs TRBV4-3 and TRBJ2-5, with TRBD2 matching over 12 bases. The trim removed 3 bases at V and 9 bases at J, leaving 11 bases unmatched. This CDR3 contains 16 residues. The germline gives CDR1 LGHNA, CDR2 YSLEER. The CDR3 DNA reads as TGCGCCAGCAGCCAGGTCCTAGCGGGGGGGCGGGCGGCCCAGTACTTC. It translates to CASSQVLAGGRAAQYF.

The chain links TRBV5-6 to TRBJ2-5; D not certain. CDR3 size: 14 residues. Germline V gene sequence: CDR1 SGHDT, CDR2 YYEEEE. V lost 1 base to trimming and J lost 5 bases, with 12 bases between them. CDR3 DNA: TGTGCCAGCAGCTTGAAGTCGACGAGGGAGACCCAGTACTTC. This encodes CASSLKSTRETQYF.

This clonotype has at least ten counts. The J gene is TRBJ2-1, the V gene TRBV5-1; 8 nucleotides align to TRBD1. The CDR3 has 15 residues. Germline lookup yields CDR1 SGHRS and CDR2 YFSETQ. V lost 0 bases, J lost 10 bases, and 9 bases stayed unmatched. The CDR3 sequence: CASSLAPSGGVEQFF. The CDR3 nucleotides read TGCGCCAGCAGCTTGGCCCCCTCAGGGGGCGTAGAGCAGTTCTTC.

This clonotype showed up many times. V is TRBV5-1 and J is TRBJ2-5; TRBD1 matches at 8 bases. The V gene end was trimmed by 3 bases and the J gene end by 2 bases; junction bases not matched to a gene: 6. The CDR3 extends over 15 amino acids. Germline lookup yields CDR1 SGHRS and CDR2 YFSETQ. The CDR3 loop reads CASSSVTGGQETQYF. DNA of the CDR3: TGCGCCAGCAGCTCGGTCACAGGGGGGCAAGAGACCCAGTACTTC. Filled out from reference TRBV5-1 and TRBJ2-5, the complete variable domain reads KAGVTQTPRYLIKTRGQQVTLSCSPISGHRSVSWYQQTPGQGLQFLFEYFSETQRNKGNFPGRFSGRQFSNSRSEMNVSTLELGDSALYLCASSSVTGGQETQYFGPGTRLLVL.

The chain links TRBV6-6 to TRBJ2-5; TRBD1 aligns across 8 bases. The CDR3 length is 13 residues. With V trimmed by 7 bases and J by 7 bases, 8 bases remained unmatched. Germline V gives CDR1 MNHNY, CDR2 SVGAGI (reference sequence). This CDR3 is CASTPTGTGTQYF. The DNA of the CDR3 is TGTGCCAGCACCCCAACAGGGACAGGGACCCAGTACTTC.

J is TRBJ1-1 and V is TRBV20-1; D is undetermined. The germline V gene encodes CDR1 DFQATT and CDR2 SNEGSKA (reference sequence). V was clipped by 0 bases and J by 1 base, with 9 bases between them. The CDR3 has 14 residues. CDR3 in amino acids: CSARDDWQNTEAFF. CDR3 sequence (DNA): TGCAGTGCTAGAGATGATTGGCAGAACACTGAAGCTTTCTTT.

This clonotype has only a few counts. This sequence joins TRBV28 and TRBJ2-3; D not certain. This CDR3 is 12 amino acids long. Germline CDR1 MDHEN, CDR2 SYDVKM. V lost 7 bases and J lost 5, with 10 bases in between. CDR3 DNA sequence: TGTGCCAGCACCCGGTGGGGAGATACGCAGTATTTT. Encoded protein: CASTRWGDTQYF.

The V call is TRBV7-2, the J call TRBJ2-1; TRBD1 aligns across 7 bases. Germline values: CDR1 SGHTA, CDR2 FQGNSA. The CDR3 consists of 14 residues. V dropped 5 bases and J dropped 8; count of bases not matched to a gene: 9. The CDR3 spells CASSRDRAGDEQFF. The CDR3 DNA reads as TGTGCCAGCAGCCGTGACAGGGCGGGCGATGAGCAGTTCTTC.

This clonotype was picked up many times. The chain employs TRBV9 and TRBJ2-3; D gene ambiguous. CDR1 and CDR2 from the germline V gene are SGDLS and YYNGEE. The CDR3 is made up of 12 amino acids. V was cut by 0 bases and J by 8 bases, with 7 bases left in between. As DNA, the CDR3 is TGTGCCAGCAGCGTAGAATGGAGTACGCAGTATTTT. Translated, it gives CASSVEWSTQYF.

The rearrangement joins TRBV29-1 to TRBJ1-3; D unresolved. CDR3 length equals 14 residues. V lost 6 bases and J 4 bases, leaving 16 bases between the germline ends. Per germline, CDR1 SQVTM and CDR2 ANQGSEA. The CDR3 region is CSVRHRHRGNTIYF. The DNA for the CDR3 is TGCAGCGTCCGACACCGGCATAGAGGAAACACCATATATTTT. Complete variable domain (other parts from reference TRBV29-1 and TRBJ1-3): SAVISQKPSRDICQRGTSLTIQCQVDSQVTMMFWYRQQPGQSLTLIATANQGSEATYESGFVIDKFPISRPNLTFSTLTVSNMSPEDSSIYLCSVRHRHRGNTIYFGEGSWLTVV.

The V call is TRBV12-3 or TRBV12-4, the J call TRBJ2-5, with D perhaps matching TRBD1 (7 bases). V lost 4 bases, J lost 5 bases, and 14 bases lay in between. The CDR3 length is 14 residues. The CDR3 coding sequence is TGTGCCAGCAGTTCTCCAGGGGGGTGGGAGACCCAGTACTTC. It is translated as CASSSPGGWETQYF.

This clonotype was observed many times. This rearrangement joins TRBV7-9 to TRBJ1-1, with D tentatively TRBD1 (6 bases). Germline V gene data show CDR1 as SEHNR and CDR2 as FQNEAQ (reference sequence). The CDR3 sequence is 12 residues long. V was trimmed by 6 bases and J by 3 bases, leaving 8 bases between them. The CDR3 DNA is TGTGCCAGCAGTTGGACAGACACTGAAGCTTTCTTT. Translating it yields CASSWTDTEAFF.

This clonotype was detected a few times. J is TRBJ2-2 and V is TRBV18; TRBD1 matches at 9 bases. The CDR3 is 15 amino acids. CDR1 is KGHSH and CDR2 is LQKENI in the germline V gene. The ends lost 2 bases at V and 4 bases at J; junction bases unmatched: 2. Here the CDR3 reads CASSPTGGFTGELFF. The DNA of the CDR3 is TGTGCCAGCTCACCAACAGGGGGCTTCACCGGGGAGCTGTTTTTT.

This chain links TRBV6-4 with TRBJ1-2; D unclear. Germline CDR1 is MRHNA and CDR2 is SNTAGT. The V gene lost 1 base and the J gene lost 0 bases, with 3 bases spanning the gap. This CDR3 region has 13 residues. The CDR3 sequence is CASSDLTNYGYTF. CDR3 nucleotide sequence: TGTGCCAGCAGTGACTTAACTAACTATGGCTACACCTTC.

This clonotype was seen ten or more times. This chain uses TRBV5-1 with TRBJ1-6; 12 bases map to TRBD1. V was clipped by 6 bases and J by 9 bases; unmatched bases: 10. Germline loops: CDR1 SGHRS, CDR2 YFSETQ. This CDR3 spans 16 amino acids. The CDR3 nucleotides are TGCGCCAGCAAGCAAGATGGGACAGGGGGCTTTTCACCCCTCCACTTT. This encodes CASKQDGTGGFSPLHF.

This clonotype has just a few counts. The V and J genes are TRBV29-1 and TRBJ2-1, with D possibly being TRBD1 or TRBD2 (5 bases each). This CDR3 is built from 10 residues. V dropped 7 bases and J dropped 4 bases, with 5 bases sitting between them. Germline assignment: CDR1 SQVTM and CDR2 ANQGSEA. In DNA form, the CDR3 reads TGCAGCGGGGGGTACAATGAGCAGTTCTTC. This gives the protein CSGGYNEQFF.

This clonotype was seen only a few times. V and J are TRBV5-1 and TRBJ2-1; TRBD2 aligns across 10 bases. V lost 3 bases and J lost 6; bases outside the gene matches: 9. The germline gives CDR1 SGHRS, CDR2 YFSETQ. CDR3 length: 16 amino acids. The CDR3 bases are TGCGCCAGCAGCTCCCGAGCTAGCGGGGGACTCAATGAGCAGTTCTTC. Protein sequence: CASSSRASGGLNEQFF.

V gene TRBV5-1 combines with J gene TRBJ2-5, with 7 bases identical to TRBD1. V shed 0 bases, J shed 0 bases, and the junction held 2 bases outside the gene matches. Germline CDR1 is SGHRS and CDR2 is YFSETQ. The CDR3 consists of 15 residues. CDR3 sequence reads: CASSLEGTDQETQYF. CDR3 DNA sequence: TGCGCCAGCAGCTTGGAGGGGACAGACCAAGAGACCCAGTACTTC.

The table lists this clonotype with a few counts. This sequence joins TRBV9 and TRBJ2-7; TRBD2 aligns across 12 bases. The CDR3 is made up of 14 amino acids. Germline values: CDR1 SGDLS, CDR2 YYNGEE. J gave up 6 bases and V 0 bases, and 1 base lay outside the gene matches. The CDR3 region has the DNA TGTGCCAGCAGCGTAGAACTAGCGGGGGGCGAGCAGTACGTC. It yields the protein CASSVELAGGEQYV.

This clonotype was seen only a few times. This chain joins TRBV7-2 and TRBJ1-6, with no clear D. This CDR3 has 13 residues. Germline V gives CDR1 SGHTA, CDR2 FQGNSA. V was clipped by 1 base and J by 14 bases, with 12 bases between them. The DNA of the CDR3 is TGTGCCAGCAGCTTAGAGGAAAGGACCGCCCTCCACTTT. As protein: CASSLEERTALHF.

This clonotype was seen repeatedly, ten times or more. This sequence joins TRBV3-1 and TRBJ1-6; no definite D call. Germline CDR1 is LGHDT and CDR2 is YNNKEL (reference sequence). The CDR3 extends over 13 amino acids. The ends were cut back, 4 bases at V and 5 bases at J, with 6 bases in the middle. For the CDR3, the DNA is TGTGCCAGCAGCCTTACTGATAATTCACCCCTCCACTTT. This encodes CASSLTDNSPLHF. Filled out from reference TRBV3-1 and TRBJ1-6, the complete variable domain reads DTAVSQTPKYLVTQMGNDKSIKCEQNLGHDTMYWYKQDSKKFLKIMFSYNNKELIINETVPNRFSPKSPDKAHLNLHINSLELGDSAVYFCASSLTDNSPLHFGNGTRLTVT.

The chain links TRBV11-1 to TRBJ2-5, with D possibly matching TRBD1 (6 bases). Trimming cost V 5 bases and J 8 bases, with 15 bases left between them. Germline V gives CDR1 SGHAT, CDR2 FQDESV (reference sequence). The CDR3 spans 13 residues. The CDR3 loop reads CASSPDRLGTQYF. The CDR3 DNA reads TGTGCCAGCAGCCCCGACAGGCTCGGAACCCAGTACTTC.

This clonotype appeared many times. The chain employs TRBV7-2 and TRBJ2-5, with a weak D call TRBD2 (6 bases). The CDR3 has 14 amino acids. Trimming took off 3 bases at V and 5 bases at J, with 13 bases between the two ends. Per the germline V gene, CDR1 is SGHTA and CDR2 is FQGNSA. Written as DNA, the CDR3 is TGTGCCAGCAGCTTGCAGGGTAGCGGCGAGACCCAGTACTTC. Encoded protein: CASSLQGSGETQYF.

This clonotype was seen only a few times. The rearrangement links TRBV18 to TRBJ1-2, with D unclear. Germline loops: CDR1 KGHSH, CDR2 LQKENI. CDR3 length: 14 amino acids. V lost 2 bases and J lost 6, with 13 bases in between. The CDR3 loop is CASSPSWAENGYTF. The CDR3 coding sequence is TGTGCCAGCTCACCATCCTGGGCAGAGAATGGCTACACCTTC.

The table lists this clonotype with a few counts. This chain connects TRBV5-5 to TRBJ2-5, with D perhaps TRBD2 (5 bases). The ends were cut back, 1 base at V and 1 base at J, with 11 bases in the middle. The CDR3 loop spans 15 amino acids. CDR1 is SGHKS and CDR2 is YYEKEE in the germline V gene (reference sequence). This CDR3 reads CASSLSGVSQETQYF. DNA of the CDR3: TGTGCCAGCAGCTTGTCCGGGGTTTCCCAAGAGACCCAGTACTTC.

The chain has TRBV9 and TRBJ2-1; unclear D gene. Germline V gives CDR1 SGDLS, CDR2 YYNGEE. V was clipped by 0 bases and J by 2 bases, with 9 bases between them. The CDR3 contains 15 residues. For the CDR3, the DNA is TGTGCCAGCAGCGTAGCAGCAGGTACCTACAATGAGCAGTTCTTC. This gives the protein CASSVAAGTYNEQFF.

CDR3: CASSAQGSGQPQHF. Written as DNA, the CDR3 is TGTGCCAGCAGCGCACAGGGCAGCGGCCAGCCCCAGCATTTT. V gene TRBV9 combines with J gene TRBJ1-5; TRBD1 is a possible D gene (6 bases). V lost 3 bases to trimming and J lost 7 bases, with 14 bases between them. The CDR3 runs to 14 residues. Germline V gene sequence: CDR1 SGDLS, CDR2 YYNGEE.

This clonotype has just a few counts. V is TRBV2 and J is TRBJ2-1; a possible D gene is TRBD2 (6 bases). CDR3 length: 12 amino acids. Trimming stripped 6 bases from V and 8 bases from J, with 11 bases between. Germline V gene data show CDR1 as SNHLY and CDR2 as FYNNEI. DNA for the CDR3: TGTGCCAGCAGCCCGGAGGGGTATGAGCAGTTCTTC. Translated, it gives CASSPEGYEQFF.

This clonotype was observed a few times. This rearrangement joins TRBV20-1 to TRBJ2-5; 9 bases match TRBD2. The junction had 6 bases not matched to a gene; V was cut back by 6 bases and J by 4 bases. Germline V gene sequence: CDR1 DFQATT, CDR2 SNEGSKA (reference sequence). CDR3 length equals 13 residues. CDR3 DNA sequence: TGCAGTGCCCTTAGCGGGGGCCCAGAGACCCAGTACTTC. It specifies CSALSGGPETQYF.

The chain couples TRBV6-5 to TRBJ2-2; perhaps TRBD1 as D (6 bases). Trimming took 2 bases from V and 4 from J, leaving 17 bases between them. CDR3 length equals 17 residues. CDR1 is MNHEY, CDR2 SVGAGI, per germline. The CDR3 DNA is TGTGCCAGCAGTTACGAACGGTACAGGGTCGGCACCGGGGAGCTGTTTTTT. Its protein product is CASSYERYRVGTGELFF.